The rows below give T cell receptor beta chains drawn from one sample of a study of T-cell memory formation after mild COVID-19. TCRdb independently ran MiXCR on the 5' RACE reads; one entry per CDR3 protein. The table has 50,000 or so distinct CDR3 sequences, about a quarter seen once. The sample comprised PBMCs or a T cell subset sorted from them (not recorded which). Receptors originate from a man aged 18 to 30 who had mild COVID-19 (a few samples of this study predate the infection). Cell type and time point are not known. The CDR3 runs from the conserved cysteine through the conserved F or W. Fields, in order: D gene, clone size, V gene, J gene, CDR3 protein, CDR3 DNA. A D gene is named only where the DNA matches it firmly. For some rows the clone size is stated as once, few or many, or as a class when expanded; others skip it.

>.|.|TRBV4-1|TRBJ1-1
CASSQRFDTEAFF
TGCGCCAGCAGCCAAAGGTTTGACACTGAAGCTTTCTTT
>.|few|TRBV6-6|TRBJ1-2
CASSFGLNYGYTF
TGTGCCAGCAGTTTCGGCCTTAACTATGGCTACACCTTC
>.|few|TRBV6-5|TRBJ2-5
CASRLFSGDQETQYF
TGTGCCAGCAGACTTTTCTCAGGGGACCAAGAGACCCAGTACTTC
>TRBD2|few|TRBV12-3/TRBV12-4|TRBJ2-3
CASSSSGEGTDTQYF
TGTGCCAGCAGTTCAAGCGGGGAGGGCACAGATACGCAGTATTTT
>.|.|TRBV4-1|TRBJ2-7
CASSHLGSEDEQYF
TGCGCCAGCAGCCACTTAGGATCGGAGGACGAGCAGTACTTC
>.|once|TRBV19|TRBJ2-1
CASSMPSVSYNEQFF
TGTGCCAGTAGTATGCCCAGCGTCTCCTACAATGAGCAGTTCTTC
>.|.|TRBV29-1|TRBJ1-4
CSVTLRANEKLFF
TGCAGCGTGACGCTTAGGGCTAATGAAAAACTGTTTTTT
>TRBD1|.|TRBV6-5|TRBJ1-2
CASTGTGRDYGYTF
TGTGCCAGTACCGGGACAGGGAGGGACTATGGCTACACCTTC
>.|many|TRBV6-6|TRBJ2-5
CASGEETQYF
TGTGCCAGCGGCGAAGAGACCCAGTACTTC
>.|few|TRBV6-5|TRBJ1-6
CASSYQGFNSPLHF
TGTGCCAGCAGTTACCAGGGTTTTAATTCACCCCTCCACTTT
>.|.|TRBV20-1|TRBJ1-5
CSARVADSNQPQHF
TGCAGTGCTAGAGTCGCGGATAGCAATCAGCCCCAGCATTTT
>.|.|TRBV7-6|TRBJ2-3
CASSPVGAGRDTDTQYF
TGTGCCAGCAGCCCGGTCGGGGCGGGTAGAGACACAGATACGCAGTATTTT
>TRBD2|.|TRBV7-9|TRBJ2-7
CASRPTSGYEQYF
TGTGCCAGCAGACCGACTAGCGGATACGAGCAGTACTTC
>.|.|TRBV20-1|TRBJ2-2
CSARAGEIAGELFF
TGCAGTGCTAGGGCAGGGGAAATTGCCGGGGAGCTGTTTTTT
>.|few|TRBV29-1|TRBJ2-5
CSVLAVGETQYF
TGCAGCGTTTTGGCTGTCGGGGAGACCCAGTACTTC
>.|.|TRBV7-9|TRBJ2-1
CASSLPGSSYNEQFF
TGTGCCAGCAGCTTGCCGGGGAGCTCCTACAATGAGCAGTTCTTC
>.|.|TRBV6-6|TRBJ2-3
CASTELRSTDTQYF
TGTGCCAGTACCGAACTACGAAGCACAGATACGCAGTATTTT
>TRBD1|.|TRBV6-5|TRBJ1-2
CASSPGQGRGYTF
TGTGCCAGCAGTCCGGGACAGGGCCGTGGCTACACCTTC
>.|.|TRBV7-6|TRBJ2-7
CASSPGTRRFYEQYF
TGTGCCAGCAGCCCGGGGACAAGGCGGTTCTACGAGCAGTACTTC
>.|few|TRBV6-5|TRBJ2-6
CASGGGGSGANVLTF
TGTGCCAGCGGTGGAGGGGGCTCTGGGGCCAACGTCCTGACTTTC
>TRBD1|.|TRBV3-1|TRBJ2-6
CASSEDRGESSGANVLTF
TGTGCCAGCAGCGAAGACAGGGGCGAGAGCTCTGGGGCCAACGTCCTGACTTTC
>.|once|TRBV4-3|TRBJ1-1
CASSQDMGNTEAFF
TGCGCCAGCAGCCAAGACATGGGAAACACTGAAGCTTTCTTT
>.|few|TRBV7-9|TRBJ2-7
CASSPRDRGSYEQYF
TGTGCCAGCAGCCCCCGGGATAGAGGATCCTACGAGCAGTACTTC
>.|few|TRBV4-1|TRBJ2-3
CASSQGTGATDTQYF
TGCGCCAGCAGCCAAGGGACGGGGGCAACAGATACGCAGTATTTT
>.|.|TRBV7-8|TRBJ2-5
CASGSPGFQETQYF
TGTGCCAGCGGATCGCCGGGGTTCCAAGAGACCCAGTACTTC
>.|few|TRBV25-1|TRBJ1-5
CASSEFGGGQPQHF
TGTGCCAGCAGTGAATTTGGGGGAGGGCAGCCCCAGCATTTT
>TRBD2|.|TRBV29-1|TRBJ2-5
CSGRTSARETQYF
TGCAGCGGACGGACTAGCGCTAGAGAGACCCAGTACTTC
>.|few|TRBV7-8|TRBJ2-4
CASSSQGFSKNIQYF
TGTGCCAGCAGCTCACAGGGATTCTCCAAAAACATTCAGTACTTC
>.|.|TRBV7-3|TRBJ2-1
CASSLSQYHNEQFF
TGTGCCAGCAGCTTAAGTCAGTACCACAATGAGCAGTTCTTC
>TRBD2|.|TRBV3-1|TRBJ2-1
CASKGSGGLSSYNEQFF
TGTGCCAGCAAGGGTAGCGGGGGGCTGAGCTCCTACAATGAGCAGTTCTTC
>.|.|TRBV7-2|TRBJ1-1
CASSSSNGASTEAFF
TGTGCCAGCAGCTCCAGCAACGGGGCCAGCACTGAAGCTTTCTTT
>TRBD1|.|TRBV20-1|TRBJ2-1
CSATTGGPGNEQFF
TGCAGTGCTACTACAGGGGGGCCGGGCAATGAGCAGTTCTTC
>TRBD2|few|TRBV7-2|TRBJ2-7
CASSTASGGNYEQYF
TGTGCCAGCAGCACCGCTAGCGGGGGGAACTACGAGCAGTACTTC
>.|many|TRBV12-3/TRBV12-4|TRBJ2-2
CARMDENTGELFF
TGTGCCAGGATGGACGAGAACACCGGGGAGCTGTTTTTT
>TRBD1|.|TRBV12-3/TRBV12-4|TRBJ1-6
CASSLAGSGGANTSPLHF
TGTGCCAGCAGTTTAGCTGGCTCAGGGGGGGCGAATACCTCACCCCTCCACTTT
>.|.|TRBV6-8|TRBJ2-1
CASRDGASTYNEQFF
TGTGCCAGCAGAGACGGGGCTAGTACCTACAATGAGCAGTTCTTC
>TRBD2|few|TRBV5-5|TRBJ2-1
CASSLPGGNYNEQFF
TGTGCCAGCAGCTTGCCGGGGGGGAACTACAATGAGCAGTTCTTC
>TRBD2|many|TRBV4-3|TRBJ2-1
CASSQDGRGGVYNEQFF
TGCGCCAGCAGCCAAGATGGGCGGGGGGGCGTCTACAATGAGCAGTTCTTC
>.|.|TRBV4-1|TRBJ2-7
CASSDAGPEQYF
TGCGCCAGCAGCGATGCGGGGCCCGAGCAGTACTTC
>.|few|TRBV11-2|TRBJ2-3
CASSLVRRGNTYTDTQYF
TGTGCCAGCAGCTTAGTACGGCGGGGAAACACATACACAGATACGCAGTATTTT